Shown below are 19 T cell receptor beta chains from a single sample sequenced in a study of identical twins listed by TCRdb under 2016. Receptor libraries were prepared by 5' RACE. The listed sequencing device is Illumina HiSeq 2000. The public reads were run again by TCRdb, first through fastp at Q25 and then through MiXCR, and only productive beta chains were kept. CDR3 protein duplicates are merged, each entry listing the most common genes and DNA. This sample gives about 530,000 distinct CDR3 sequences in total; 20% to 25% of them show up just once. Approximately 0.48% of the sample is held by the ten biggest clonotypes. These data are also associated with another study on yellow fever vaccine responses in identical twins.

Sequenced sample: CD4+ T cells sorted from blood. The receptor source for this set is a woman between 18 and 30 years old in good health.

This clonotype was found a few times. V and J are TRBV6-5 and TRBJ2-1; TRBD1 or TRBD2 may be the D gene (6 bases each). Trimming removed 0 bases at V and 5 bases at J, with 11 bases between. This CDR3 is 15 amino acids long. Germline-derived CDR1 and CDR2 are MNHEY and SVGAGI. The CDR3 reads CASSYSHREDNEQFF. The CDR3 bases are TGTGCCAGCAGTTACTCGCACAGGGAGGACAATGAGCAGTTCTTC.

This clonotype showed up just a few times. The CDR3 nucleotides are TGTGCCAGCTCACTCAGTCTCCACCAAGCTGGAGAGCAGTACTTC. This translates into CASSLSLHQAGEQYF. The chain is built from TRBV18 and TRBJ2-7; D remains ambiguous. V lost 4 bases to trimming and J lost 7 bases, with 20 bases between them. Germline V gene lookup returns CDR1 KGHSH and CDR2 LQKENI. The CDR3 is 15 residues long. The full variable domain, rest sourced from reference TRBV18 and TRBJ2-7, is NAGVMQNPRHLVRRRGQEARLRCSPMKGHSHVYWYRQLPEEGLKFMVYLQKENIIDESGMPKERFSAEFPKEGPSILRIQQVVRGDSAAYFCASSLSLHQAGEQYFGPGTRLTVT.

The chain combines TRBV11-2 with TRBJ2-1; a possible D gene is TRBD2 (6 bases). This CDR3 is 16 amino acids long. The V and J ends lost 4 bases and 4 bases respectively, with 17 bases between them. Germline CDR1 reads SGHAT; CDR2 reads FQNNGV. The CDR3 loop is CASSYRRASEYNEQFF. For the CDR3, the DNA is TGTGCCAGCAGCTACAGGAGGGCTAGCGAGTACAATGAGCAGTTCTTC.

The chain employs TRBV7-9 and TRBJ1-1, with 10 bases aligning to TRBD1. This CDR3 region has 14 residues. Trimming took 6 bases from V and 4 from J; bases not matched to a gene: 5. Per germline, CDR1 SEHNR and CDR2 FQNEAQ (reference sequence). Here the CDR3 DNA reads TGTGCCAGCAGGACAGGGGGCCTAGGCACTGAAGCTTTCTTT. Its protein is CASRTGGLGTEAFF.

This clonotype was picked up a small number of times. The V gene is TRBV6-5, the J gene TRBJ1-2; 8 nucleotides agree with TRBD1. V lost 2 bases to trimming and J lost 8 bases; unmatched junction nucleotides: 13. Per the germline V gene, CDR1 is MNHEY and CDR2 is SVGAGI. This CDR3 region has 16 residues. The CDR3 loop reads CASSYAPTGVSNGYTF. For the CDR3, the DNA is TGTGCCAGCAGTTACGCCCCGACAGGGGTATCGAACGGCTACACCTTC.

In this sample, this clonotype turned up a few times. J is TRBJ2-1 and V is TRBV4-1; 8 nucleotides agree with TRBD2. The V segment lost 0 bases and the J segment 5 bases; nucleotides outside the gene matches: 9. The CDR3 runs 17 residues. CDR1 and CDR2 (germline): MGHRA, YSYEKL. Here the CDR3 DNA reads TGCGCCAGCAGCCAAGATATAGCACTAGCGGTAAACAATGAGCAGTTCTTC. The encoded protein is CASSQDIALAVNNEQFF.

V usage is TRBV4-2 and J usage is TRBJ2-2, with no clear D. This CDR3 has 15 amino acids. Trimming took 0 bases from V and 6 from J, leaving 11 bases between them. Per germline, CDR1 LGHNA and CDR2 YNFKEQ. CDR3 in amino acids: CASSQEGFPPGELFF. Here the CDR3 DNA reads TGTGCCAGCAGCCAAGAGGGCTTCCCGCCCGGGGAGCTGTTTTTT.

This clonotype came up a few times. The J gene is TRBJ2-3, the V gene TRBV29-1, with a possible D match to TRBD1 (5 bases). This CDR3 spans 14 amino acids. Trimming cost V 7 bases and J 1 base, with 15 bases left between them. The V gene's germline CDR1 is SQVTM and CDR2 ANQGSEA. The CDR3 is CSAAGSTGTDTQYF. The CDR3, as DNA: TGCAGCGCCGCAGGGTCCACTGGCACAGATACGCAGTATTTT.

Only a few counts were recorded for this clonotype. V is TRBV7-2 and J is TRBJ2-2; TRBD2 matches at 14 bases. The CDR3 contains 17 residues. With 5 bases clipped from V and 3 bases from J, the junction kept 5 bases outside the gene matches. CDR1 is SGHTA, CDR2 FQGNSA, per germline. The chain's CDR3 is CASSAPGLAGDTGELFF. The CDR3 DNA reads as TGTGCCAGCAGCGCACCGGGACTAGCGGGAGACACCGGGGAGCTGTTTTTT.

The rearrangement uses TRBV5-1 and TRBJ2-5; unclear D gene. Deletions cut 2 bases from V and 1 base from J, with 6 bases between. CDR1 and CDR2 (germline): SGHRS, YFSETQ. The CDR3 extends over 13 amino acids. In DNA, the CDR3 is TGCGCCAGCAGCTTATGGTCCCAAGAGACCCAGTACTTC. It is translated as CASSLWSQETQYF.

The chain combines TRBV12-3 or TRBV12-4 with TRBJ2-1, with 9 nucleotides matching TRBD1. The trim removed 5 bases at V and 7 bases at J, leaving 9 bases unmatched. This CDR3 spans 15 amino acids. The CDR3 reads CASSTTGGAGNEQFF. The CDR3 DNA sequence: TGTGCCAGCAGTACTACAGGGGGCGCCGGGAATGAGCAGTTCTTC.

V is TRBV7-8 and J is TRBJ1-2; 7 bases are shared with TRBD1. V was pared by 2 bases and J by 5 bases, with 8 bases of the junction left unmatched. Per the germline V gene, CDR1 is SGHVS and CDR2 is FQNEAQ. There are 15 residues in the CDR3. The CDR3 nucleotides read TGTGCCAGCAGCTTAAGGACAGGCACTAGTTATGGCTACACCTTC. This gives the protein CASSLRTGTSYGYTF.

CDR3 DNA sequence: TGCAGCGTGGTGGGGGGCCAAGAGACCCAGTACTTC. Translating gives CSVVGGQETQYF. The rearrangement uses TRBV29-1 and TRBJ2-5; D is perhaps TRBD2 (6 bases). V was pared by 6 bases and J by 1 base, with 9 bases between. Per the germline V gene, CDR1 is SQVTM and CDR2 is ANQGSEA. The CDR3 is made up of 12 amino acids.

The genes are TRBV4-2 and TRBJ2-7; weak D call: TRBD2 (7 bases). V was pared by 0 bases and J by 4 bases, with 19 bases between. The CDR3 covers 17 residues. Germline V CDR1 and CDR2: LGHNA, YNFKEQ. The CDR3: CASSQELRSSGTYEQYF. CDR3 bases: TGTGCCAGCAGCCAAGAGTTGAGGAGCAGCGGGACATACGAGCAGTACTTC.

V gene TRBV9 combines with J gene TRBJ2-3; 8 bases fit TRBD2. Per the germline V gene, CDR1 is SGDLS and CDR2 is YYNGEE. V dropped 0 bases and J dropped 2; count of bases not matched to a gene: 11. This CDR3 has 18 amino acids. The DNA of the CDR3 is TGTGCCAGCAGCGTAGCCTTGGCGGGGGGACCGTTCACAGATACGCAGTATTTT. It codes for CASSVALAGGPFTDTQYF.

This clonotype occurred a few times. This sequence joins TRBV6-5 and TRBJ2-2; 11 bases match TRBD2. The CDR3 is 16 amino acids. V lost 4 bases and J lost 3; bases outside the gene matches: 4. Germline lookup yields CDR1 MNHEY and CDR2 SVGAGI. CDR3 bases: TGTGCCAGCAGTTCTCTAGCGGGGGGATACACCGGGGAGCTGTTTTTT. Its translation is CASSSLAGGYTGELFF.

This clonotype was counted between two and nine times. The chain joins TRBV29-1 to TRBJ2-1, with 7 bases identical to TRBD1. The V gene's germline CDR1 is SQVTM and CDR2 ANQGSEA. This CDR3 comprises 13 residues. The V segment lost 6 bases and the J segment 1 base; nucleotides outside the gene matches: 3. The CDR3 DNA sequence: TGCAGCGTCGTACAGGGGTCCTACAATGAGCAGTTCTTC. This sequence encodes CSVVQGSYNEQFF.

The table lists this clonotype with a few counts. The rearrangement joins TRBV12-3 or TRBV12-4 to TRBJ1-1; no definite D call. V lost 1 base to trimming and J lost 8 bases, with 11 bases between them. CDR3 size: 13 residues. The CDR3 spells CASSLGTKIEAFF. CDR3 bases: TGTGCCAGCAGTTTAGGAACGAAAATCGAAGCTTTCTTT.

The V and J genes are TRBV24-1 and TRBJ2-1; TRBD2 agrees at 7 bases. CDR1 KGHDR and CDR2 SFDVKD come from the germline V gene. V lost 5 bases and J lost 12; bases outside the gene matches: 15. The CDR3 extends over 15 amino acids. CDR3 sequence (DNA): TGTGCCACCAGTGGACAACGGGAGGAGAGAGTACGGCAGTTCTTC. Translating it yields CATSGQREERVRQFF.